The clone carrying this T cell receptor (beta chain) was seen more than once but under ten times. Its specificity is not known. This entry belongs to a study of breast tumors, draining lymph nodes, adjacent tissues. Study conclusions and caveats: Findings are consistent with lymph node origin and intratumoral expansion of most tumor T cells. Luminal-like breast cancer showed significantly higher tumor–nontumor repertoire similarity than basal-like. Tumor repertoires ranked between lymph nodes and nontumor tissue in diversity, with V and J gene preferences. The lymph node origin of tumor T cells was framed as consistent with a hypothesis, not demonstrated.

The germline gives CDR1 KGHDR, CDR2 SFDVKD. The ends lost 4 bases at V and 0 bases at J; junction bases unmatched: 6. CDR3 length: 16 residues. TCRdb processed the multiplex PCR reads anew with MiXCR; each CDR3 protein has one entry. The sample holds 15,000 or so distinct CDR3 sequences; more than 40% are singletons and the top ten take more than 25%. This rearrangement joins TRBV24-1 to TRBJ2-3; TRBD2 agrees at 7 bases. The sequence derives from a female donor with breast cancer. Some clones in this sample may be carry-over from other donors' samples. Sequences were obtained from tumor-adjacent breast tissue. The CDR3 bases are TGTGCCACCAGTGACCCCGGCGGGGGTAGCACAGATACGCAGTATTTT. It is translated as CATSDPGGGSTDTQYF.